This T cell receptor (beta chain) is drawn from a study of T cells in Graves' hyperthyroidism and ophthalmopathy (dated by TCRdb to the late 2010s). For the wider study: Peripheral blood was collected at initial diagnosis, before any treatment. The approximately 100 discovery patients were divided at random into training and test sets in a 7:3 ratio. An independent validation cohort of fewer than 20 hyperthyroidism patients and 17 patients who later progressed to ophthalmopathy tested prospective prediction of ophthalmopathy. To identify TCR V-J signatures that set the groups apart, the researchers used a discovery cohort of 90 to 100 patients, made up of approximately 43 with Graves' ophthalmopathy and 57 with stable Graves' hyperthyroidism. In six Graves' hyperthyroidism patients, the study also compared T-cell repertoires from thyroid tissue with T-cell repertoires from blood. Following sampling, methimazole starting at 30 mg daily was given to hyperthyroidism patients, and high-dose intravenous methylprednisolone was given to ophthalmopathy patients. The paper describes TCR Vbeta CDR3 sequencing of roughly 130 peripheral blood samples, made up of about 40 ophthalmopathy patients, approximately 76 hyperthyroidism patients and some 17 progressor patients.

As for this clonotype: There is no known antigen for this receptor. Base qualities were left out, and no much larger clone turns up one base away.

The TCR beta CDR3 regions were amplified from RNA transcripts. A first-round RT-PCR of the TCR CDR3 used the HTBI primer set with the Qiagen OneStep RT-PCR kit. The libraries were constructed in a second round of multiplex PCR and then size-selected and purified. Sequencing of the libraries was done on an Illumina HiSeq2000 using paired-end 100 bp reads. The published analysis was carried out like this. SOAPnuke was used to process the raw data, throwing out any read that contained adapters or uncalled bases, had a mean Phred below 15, or lacked an exact constant-primer or identifier match. COPE v1.2.5 was used to merge the high-quality paired reads, and each unique nucleotide sequence was defined as a clonotype. Clonotypes were aligned to IMGT TRBV, TRBD and TRBJ reference segments using MiTCR v1.1. Analysis was restricted to V-J combinations with a frequency above 0.0001, which covered just over 98% of repertoires. A TCS score was defined as the ratio of F50 (clonal expansion) to E x V (chaos), with BLOSUM62-based TCRdist applied between CDR3 peptides within each V-J. Welch's t-statistics and random forest reduced roughly 530 V-J features to around 14, which were used in a naive Bayes classifier (R e1071). Clones were called with MiXCR by TCRdb after fastp trimmed the public reads at Q25, and only in-frame beta chains were retained. When rows share a CDR3 protein, they turn into one entry using the most common DNA and genes. Here the V and J calls rest on TCRdb's processing, not on the authors' analysis. This sample gives roughly 520,000 distinct CDR3 sequences in total; approximately 25% of them show up just once. The ten largest account for approximately 10% of the sample.

Ophthalmopathy patients had moderately to severely active disease, Clinical Activity Score of at least 3, NOSPECS grade of at least 4, and duration under 3 months. Any patient with an uncontrolled infection, another autoimmune disease, pregnancy or lactation was excluded. Diagnoses were based on clinical symptoms, serum thyroxine and TRAb, thyroid ultrasound and orbital computed tomography. Ficoll-Paque density gradient centrifugation was used to isolate PBMCs from about 9 ml of fresh peripheral blood. Total RNA was extracted using Trizol reagent, and RNA quality was assessed on an Agilent 2100 Bioanalyzer. What the study reported, not specific to this receptor: No statistical method was used to set the sample size in advance, and investigators knew the group allocation. Most expanded thyroid clonotypes (frequency above 0.001) were also detected in blood, a finding suggesting that blood repertoires may reflect thyroid immune responses. In validation, progression to ophthalmopathy was predicted by the model with more than 65% sensitivity and around 75% specificity, a median of approximately 7.1 months before onset. A 13 V-J signature model separated ophthalmopathy from stable hyperthyroidism, with roughly 88% sensitivity and 81.08% specificity in cross-validation and 80%/75% in testing.

Material: blood. This clonotype originated in a woman aged 25 to 39 with Graves' ophthalmopathy.

DNA sequence: TGTGCCAGCAGTTATGACGCCAACACTGAAGCTTTCTTT. Its protein reads: CASSYDANTEAFF. This chain joins TRBV6-4 to TRBJ1-1, with no reliable assignment of the D segment. V sheds 5 bases and J sheds 2 bases, leaving 9 bases between their ends. CDR1 MRHNA and CDR2 SNTAGT are derived from the germline V gene. The CDR3 runs 13 residues from the cysteine to the phenylalanine. The sequence is cut down to CDR3 DNA, 39 bases in frame from base 1.